These 9 T cell receptor beta chains originate from one sample sequenced in a study of blood T cell repertoires in COVID-19. Some clones are missing from TCRdb's copy, which holds only in-frame ones; the method was immunoSEQ multiplex PCR. The sample consists of roughly 140,000 clones, roughly nine tenths of them appearing once. Sequenced: peripheral blood. The receptors derive from a middle-aged woman with acute or convalescent COVID-19.

The chain employs TRBV9 and TRBJ1-1, with 11 bases matching TRBD1. Germline-derived CDR1 and CDR2 are SGDLS and YYNGEE. The V and J ends lost 0 bases and 8 bases, in that order; junction bases with no gene match: 3. This CDR3 is built from 14 residues. The CDR3 bases are TGTGCCAGCAGCGTAGTGGGACAGGGGGTGGAAGCTTTCTTT. Translated: CASSVVGQGVEAFF.

The chain links TRBV11-3 to TRBJ1-4; D call uncertain. This CDR3 spans 16 amino acids. Germline values: CDR1 SGHNT, CDR2 YENEEA. V was trimmed by 0 bases and J by 3 bases, leaving 11 bases between them. CDR3 in DNA: TGTGCCAGCAGCTTAGACCCCCCCCCTGCTAATGAAAAACTGTTTTTT. Amino acids: CASSLDPPPANEKLFF.

The rearrangement joins TRBV30 to TRBJ1-1, with D unresolved. Germline values: CDR1 GTSNPN, CDR2 SVGIG (reference sequence). The CDR3 totals 12 residues. V lost 5 bases, J lost 7 bases, and 14 bases lay in between. The CDR3 nucleotides read TGTGCCTGGTCCCCAATCCGAGTTGAAGCTTTCTTT. It codes for CAWSPIRVEAFF. Variable domain in full (rest from reference TRBV30 and TRBJ1-1): SQTIHQWPATLVQPVGSPLSLECTVEGTSNPNLYWYRQAAGRGLQLLFYSVGIGQISSEVPQNLSASRPQDRQFILSSKKLLLSDSGFYLCAWSPIRVEAFFGQGTRLTVV.

The chain joins TRBV18 to TRBJ2-7; 11 bases are shared with TRBD2. This CDR3 is 17 amino acids long. Germline V gene sequence: CDR1 KGHSH, CDR2 LQKENI. The junction had 16 bases not matched to a gene; V was cut back by 6 bases and J by 6 bases. CDR3 in amino acids: CASSPKGSGRAGSEQYF. The CDR3 bases are TGTGCCAGCTCTCCTAAAGGTAGCGGGAGGGCCGGTAGCGAGCAGTACTTC.

The chain carries TRBV20-1 and TRBJ2-1, with TRBD2 identical over 10 bases. The CDR3 runs to 21 residues. Losses at the gene ends were 3 bases for V and 0 bases for J; bases not matched to a gene: 20. The germline V gene encodes CDR1 DFQATT and CDR2 SNEGSKA (reference sequence). The chain's CDR3 is CSASPAKLAGNPRSSYNEQFF. CDR3 DNA sequence: TGCAGTGCTAGTCCGGCCAAACTAGCGGGGAATCCCAGGAGCTCCTACAATGAGCAGTTCTTC.

The chain recombines TRBV9 with TRBJ1-2, with D uncertain. The germline V gene has CDR1 SGDLS and CDR2 YYNGEE. The CDR3 covers 11 residues. Trimming pared 4 bases from V and 6 bases from J, leaving 7 bases between. The CDR3 DNA follows: TGTGCCAGCAGCTCCCCCGATGGCTACACCTTC. Its protein is CASSSPDGYTF. Full variable domain (rest looked up from reference TRBV9 and TRBJ1-2): DSGVTQTPKHLITATGQRVTLRCSPRSGDLSVYWYQQSLDQGLQFLIQYYNGEERAKGNILERFSAQQFPDLHSELNLSSLELGDSALYFCASSSPDGYTFGSGTRLTVV.

The gene calls are TRBV9 and TRBJ1-5; maybe TRBD1 (5 bases). This CDR3 comprises 14 residues. Germline CDR1 SGDLS, CDR2 YYNGEE. Trimming shortened V by 2 bases and J by 3 bases, and 9 bases separated the two germline ends. CDR3 region: CASSVGGTNQPQHF. In DNA, the CDR3 is TGTGCCAGCAGCGTGGGGGGTACCAATCAGCCCCAGCATTTT.

The chain combines TRBV6-6 with TRBJ2-2; TRBD1 matches at 9 bases. The CDR3 contains 16 residues. The V segment lost 2 bases and the J segment 11 bases; nucleotides outside the gene matches: 12. Germline V gene sequence: CDR1 MNHNY, CDR2 SVGAGI (reference sequence). CDR3 protein: CASSYTLDRGEKELFF. The CDR3 nucleotides are TGTGCCAGCAGTTACACCTTGGACAGGGGTGAAAAAGAGCTGTTTTTT.

CDR3 in DNA: TGCGCCAGCAGCCAAGGGACAGCTGGAAACACCATATATTTT. This gives the protein CASSQGTAGNTIYF. This rearrangement joins TRBV5-1 to TRBJ1-3; the match to TRBD1 covers 7 bases. The V segment lost 4 bases and the J segment 2 bases; nucleotides outside the gene matches: 3. Germline V gene sequence: CDR1 SGHRS, CDR2 YFSETQ. The CDR3 totals 14 residues.